These 3 T cell receptor beta chains were sequenced from one sample in a study of T cells in Graves' hyperthyroidism and ophthalmopathy. What was amplified from RNA transcripts were TCR beta CDR3 regions. Initially, a first-round RT-PCR of the TCR CDR3 employed the HTBI primer set. From the multiplex PCR reads, TCRdb called clonotypes with MiXCR, one entry per CDR3 protein. The table includes more than 500,000 distinct CDR3 sequences, 40% to 55% detected once. Material: peripheral blood or thyroid tissue (not recorded which). These receptors all stem from an adult woman with Graves' disease, either hyperthyroidism or ophthalmopathy (not recorded which).

Remarks on this clonotype: One junction end does not reproduce the germline sequence, and a read error may be involved. This chain connects TRBV24-1 to TRBJ2-5; 7 nucleotides agree with TRBD1. The CDR3 is made up of 18 amino acids. Germline CDR1 is KGHDR and CDR2 is SFDVKD. CDR3 nucleotide sequence: TGTGCCACCAGTGATTTGGACATCAGCTTGGACAGGCCAGAGAACCAGTACTTC. Translation gives CATSDLDISLDRPENQYF.

This clonotype has just one count. The V gene is TRBV2, the J gene TRBJ1-2; 7 nucleotides align to TRBD1. Germline V lookup: CDR1 SNHLY, CDR2 FYNNEI. V shed 3 bases and J 4 bases; nucleotides not matched to a gene: 11. The length of the CDR3 is 16 residues. Written as DNA, the CDR3 is TGTGCCAGCAGTGATAAACCGGGACAGAACTTCTATGGCTACACCTTC. Protein: CASSDKPGQNFYGYTF.

This clonotype was observed a handful of times. V and J are TRBV7-9 and TRBJ1-6; D is ambiguous. CDR1 SEHNR and CDR2 FQNEAQ come from the germline V gene (reference sequence). The CDR3 covers 12 residues. V lost 4 bases, J lost 13 bases, and 11 bases lay in between. This CDR3 is CASSSTIEPLHF. The CDR3 DNA sequence: TGTGCCAGCAGCTCAACCATTGAGCCCCTCCACTTT.